Listed here are 20 T cell receptor beta chains from one sample, sequenced in a study of blood T cells in healthy people across ages. It was with a sample-barcoded 5' primer and a J-beta primer mix that a second PCR of roughly 6 to 12 cycles was run. TCRdb itself ran the 5' RACE reads through MiXCR, one entry per CDR3 protein. The sample includes some 1.4 million distinct CDR3 sequences, approximately 40% of them seen just once. Input material: blood. These receptors were obtained from a woman aged 18-29 years in good health.

In the case of this clonotype: A much larger clone is a single base away; this may be a read error. This chain links TRBV11-2 with TRBJ2-5; perhaps TRBD2 as D (6 bases). Germline V gene sequence: CDR1 SGHAT, CDR2 FQNNGV. V was clipped by 5 bases and J by 11 bases, with 27 bases between them. The CDR3 is 16 residues long. The CDR3 DNA follows: TGTGCCAGCAGCCGGGGGAGTAGCAGTAGGACGAATGAGCAGTACTTC. Encoded protein: CASSRGSSSRTNEQYF.

J is TRBJ2-5 and V is TRBV7-7; 8 positions agree with TRBD1. V lost 3 bases and J lost 4; bases outside the gene matches: 4. CDR3 size: 14 residues. The germline CDR1 and CDR2 sequences are SSHAT and FNYEAQ (reference sequence). The CDR3 spells CASSFSTGAETQYF. The CDR3 coding sequence is TGTGCCAGCAGCTTTTCGACAGGGGCAGAGACCCAGTACTTC.

V and J are TRBV12-3 or TRBV12-4 and TRBJ2-7; D remains unclear. Trimming stripped 3 bases from V and 0 bases from J, with 12 bases between. The CDR3 runs 15 residues. CDR3 loop: CASSLSSPASYEQYF. CDR3 in DNA: TGTGCCAGCAGTTTGAGTAGCCCCGCCTCCTACGAGCAGTACTTC.

This chain joins TRBV11-2 and TRBJ1-2, with D possibly being TRBD1 (5 bases). V lost 8 bases to trimming and J lost 8 bases, with 24 bases between them. In germline, CDR1 is SGHAT, CDR2 FQNNGV. This CDR3 region has 15 residues. For the CDR3, the DNA is TGTGCCAGCGGGTTAGTAGGCAGGGAAGAGGAGGGCTACACCTTC. Translating it yields CASGLVGREEEGYTF.

The gene calls are TRBV5-1 and TRBJ2-2; D remains unclear. CDR3 length equals 14 residues. Between the trimmed V and J ends, which lost 3 bases and 5 bases, there was a span of 11 bases. Germline assignment: CDR1 SGHRS and CDR2 YFSETQ. CDR3 region: CASSSPDLTGELFF. CDR3 in DNA: TGCGCCAGCAGCTCTCCGGACCTAACCGGGGAGCTGTTTTTT.

This clonotype was detected only a few times. The chain employs TRBV18 and TRBJ2-7; 11 nucleotides agree with TRBD1. CDR3 length equals 15 residues. Germline trimming cut 8 bases from V and 2 bases from J; bases unmatched to any gene: 8. The germline gives CDR1 KGHSH, CDR2 LQKENI. DNA of the CDR3: TGTGCCAGCAGCCCGGGACAGGGGGGGCCCTACGAGCAGTACTTC. It encodes CASSPGQGGPYEQYF.

This clonotype turned up a few times. CDR3 sequence (DNA): TGTGCCAGCAGCCAGTTAGCCCCACAAGAGACCCAGTACTTC. Protein: CASSQLAPQETQYF. The chain has TRBV27 and TRBJ2-5; D is unclear. The CDR3 sequence is 14 residues long. The V gene lost 6 bases and the J gene lost 2 bases, with 13 bases spanning the gap. Germline-derived CDR1 and CDR2 are MNHEY and SMNVEV (reference sequence).

The sample holds a few counts of this clonotype. The genes are TRBV12-3 or TRBV12-4 and TRBJ1-1, with TRBD1 as a possible D gene (6 bases). V shed 2 bases and J shed 4 bases, with 11 bases lying between them. CDR3 size: 14 residues. The DNA for the CDR3 is TGTGCCAGCAGTTTATGGGGGGCTAGCACTGAAGCTTTCTTT. Translating gives CASSLWGASTEAFF.

CDR3 residues: CASSTDRNEQFF. In nucleotides, the CDR3 is TGTGCCAGCAGCACTGATAGGAATGAGCAGTTCTTC. This chain uses TRBV5-6 with TRBJ2-1; D unresolved. From germline, CDR1 is SGHDT and CDR2 YYEEEE. CDR3 length: 12 residues. Trimming took off 4 bases at V and 7 bases at J, with 9 bases between the two ends. The whole variable domain, filled in from reference TRBV5-6 and TRBJ2-1, reads DAGVTQSPTHLIKTRGQQVTLRCSPKSGHDTVSWYQQALGQGPQFIFQYYEEEERQRGNFPDRFSGHQFPNYSSELNVNALLLGDSALYLCASSTDRNEQFFGPGTRLTVL.

This chain joins TRBV7-8 and TRBJ2-3; TRBD2 is a possible D gene (5 bases). Germline assignment: CDR1 SGHVS and CDR2 FQNEAQ. The CDR3 consists of 15 residues. The V end was cut by 5 bases, the J end by 4 bases, with 16 bases between. The CDR3 DNA sequence: TGTGCCAGCAGCACGTGGACTGACCTTCCAGATACGCAGTATTTT. Encoded protein: CASSTWTDLPDTQYF.

This chain joins TRBV19 and TRBJ2-2; the D gene is possibly TRBD1 (6 bases). V lost 2 bases and J 5 bases, leaving 15 bases between the germline ends. Germline assignment: CDR1 LNHDA and CDR2 SQIVND (reference sequence). The CDR3 totals 16 residues. The CDR3 protein is CASSIRPGDGTGELFF. The CDR3 nucleotides are TGTGCCAGTAGTATACGGCCAGGGGATGGGACCGGGGAGCTGTTTTTT.

The table lists this clonotype with a few counts. V is TRBV20-1 and J is TRBJ2-1; 13 bases are a match to TRBD2. There are 19 residues in the CDR3. J was trimmed by 9 bases and V by 3 bases; bases with no gene match: 20. Germline values: CDR1 DFQATT, CDR2 SNEGSKA (reference sequence). As DNA, the CDR3 is TGCAGTGCTAGGTCCCTACCTTCAGGACTAGCGGGGGCCGAAGGTGAGCAGTTCTTC. It specifies CSARSLPSGLAGAEGEQFF.

In its sample, this clonotype was seen a few times. V usage is TRBV4-1 and J usage is TRBJ2-1, with TRBD2 matching over 15 bases. There are 17 residues in the CDR3. J lost 7 bases, V lost 4 bases, and 8 bases had no gene match. The germline V gene encodes CDR1 MGHRA and CDR2 YSYEKL. CDR3 sequence: CASSPPRTSGGVNEQFF. Written as DNA, the CDR3 is TGCGCCAGCAGCCCTCCGCGGACTAGCGGGGGGGTAAATGAGCAGTTCTTC.

The rearrangement uses TRBV7-3 and TRBJ2-5; D gene uncertain. CDR3 size: 13 residues. Per germline, CDR1 SGHTA and CDR2 FQGTGA. V was shortened by 1 base and J by 5 bases, with 8 bases between the two germline ends. CDR3 DNA sequence: TGTGCCAGCAGCTTAATAGGAGACGAGACCCAGTACTTC. Its protein product is CASSLIGDETQYF.

J is TRBJ2-5 and V is TRBV20-1, with TRBD1 matching over 8 bases. The ends lost 7 bases at V and 3 bases at J; junction bases unmatched: 7. CDR1 is DFQATT and CDR2 is SNEGSKA in the germline V gene (reference sequence). CDR3 length: 13 residues. The chain's CDR3 is CSGAQGAEETQYF. The DNA for the CDR3 is TGCAGTGGAGCCCAGGGGGCCGAAGAGACCCAGTACTTC.

V gene TRBV5-1 combines with J gene TRBJ1-2; D possibly corresponds to TRBD1 (6 bases). Trimming took off 4 bases at V and 7 bases at J, with 17 bases between the two ends. The CDR3 extends over 14 amino acids. Germline values: CDR1 SGHRS, CDR2 YFSETQ. DNA of the CDR3: TGCGCCAGCAGCGGAGCCGGGACAACGGGTGGCTACACCTTC. Translation gives CASSGAGTTGGYTF.

Comments on this clonotype: This could be a read error, since a much larger clone is one nucleotide away. This sequence joins TRBV10-3 and TRBJ2-1; 8 nucleotides agree with TRBD2. J lost 9 bases, V lost 10 bases, and 14 bases had no gene match. CDR1 ENHRY and CDR2 SYGVKD come from the germline V gene. The CDR3 consists of 14 residues. The CDR3 region has the DNA TGTGCCACATCACCCGACTCCAGCGGGAGTGAGCAGTTCTTC. Translated: CATSPDSSGSEQFF.

The chain recombines TRBV15 with TRBJ2-5; 14 bases fit TRBD2. Germline-derived CDR1 and CDR2 are LNHNV and YYDKDF (reference sequence). This CDR3 has 17 residues. V lost 4 bases and J lost 4; bases outside the gene matches: 8. As DNA, the CDR3 is TGTGCCACCAGCAAACTCGGGACTAGCGGGAGACGAGAGACCCAGTACTTC. It codes for CATSKLGTSGRRETQYF.

This clonotype was seen a single time. J is TRBJ1-6 and V is TRBV10-3, with D possibly matching TRBD1 (6 bases). The CDR3 runs to 13 residues. Germline V lookup: CDR1 ENHRY, CDR2 SYGVKD. Trimming shortened V by 3 bases and J by 8 bases, and 8 bases separated the two germline ends. The CDR3 loop reads CAISDRQDSPLHF. CDR3 DNA: TGTGCCATCAGTGACCGACAGGATTCACCCCTCCACTTT.

The sample holds a few counts of this clonotype. V and J are TRBV29-1 and TRBJ2-3; D is undetermined. Germline V CDR1 and CDR2: SQVTM, ANQGSEA. This CDR3 is 13 amino acids long. Trimming shortened V by 7 bases and J by 5 bases, and 16 bases separated the two germline ends. The CDR3 loop reads CSAERVSLDTQYF. The DNA of the CDR3 is TGCAGCGCGGAACGGGTATCGCTAGATACGCAGTATTTT.